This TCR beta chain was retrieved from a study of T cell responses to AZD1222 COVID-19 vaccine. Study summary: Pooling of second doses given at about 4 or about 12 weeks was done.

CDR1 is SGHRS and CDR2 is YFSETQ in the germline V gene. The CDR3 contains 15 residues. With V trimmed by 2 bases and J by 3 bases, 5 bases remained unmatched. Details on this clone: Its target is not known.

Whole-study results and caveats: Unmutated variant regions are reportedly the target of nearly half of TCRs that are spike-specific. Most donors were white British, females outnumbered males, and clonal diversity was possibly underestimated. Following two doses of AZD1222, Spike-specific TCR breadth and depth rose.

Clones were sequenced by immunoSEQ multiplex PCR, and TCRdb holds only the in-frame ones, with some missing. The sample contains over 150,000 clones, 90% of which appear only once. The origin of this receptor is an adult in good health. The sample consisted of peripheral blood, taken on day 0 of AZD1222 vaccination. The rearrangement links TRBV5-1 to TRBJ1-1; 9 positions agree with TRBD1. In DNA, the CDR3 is TGCGCCAGCAGCTTAAGTGGACAGGGGTACACTGAAGCTTTCTTT. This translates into CASSLSGQGYTEAFF. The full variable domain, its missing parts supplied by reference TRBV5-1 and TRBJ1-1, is KAGVTQTPRYLIKTRGQQVTLSCSPISGHRSVSWYQQTPGQGLQFLFEYFSETQRNKGNFPGRFSGRQFSNSRSEMNVSTLELGDSALYLCASSLSGQGYTEAFFGQGTRLTVV.